The sequence of this T cell receptor beta chain was determined in a study of preoperative IRX-2 immunotherapy in early breast cancer (dated by TCRdb to about 2019). The library was obtained by the immunoSEQ multiplex PCR assay. The source is immuneACCESS, and TCRdb retained only in-frame sequences with V and J called. Part of the clones is not carried over; for the studies checked, unresolved V genes explain less than half of this, and the remainder is unexplained. The sample contains about 67,000 clones, roughly 94% of them found a single time. The ten largest clones take up under 2% of the sample. The treatment or condition label, as the study defines it: preoperative locoregional IRX-2 cytokine immunotherapy. The samples were obtained from a phase Ib study in which preoperative, locoregional IRX-2 cytokine immunotherapy intended to prime immune responses was tested. Donors were patients with early-stage breast cancer who received IRX-2 before surgery.

Of note for this clone: No antigen is known for it. No much larger clonotype is one base removed from it; base qualities were not supplied.

This material was collected from a patient treated with IRX-2 immunotherapy. The source is a human donor with breast cancer.

CDR3 region: CASSLSQWADTQYF. At the DNA level, the sequence is TGTGCCAGCAGCTTAAGTCAGTGGGCAGATACGCAGTATTTT. Rearrangement joined TRBV7-3 to TRBJ2-3; confidence is insufficient to name the D gene. From a lookup of the germline V gene, CDR1 and CDR2 are SGHTA and FQGTGA. V loses 1 base of germline sequence and J loses 4 bases, and the interval between the two ends is 9 bases. Including cysteine and phenylalanine, the CDR3 has 14 amino acids. This entry keeps only the CDR3 DNA: 42 bases, framed from base 1.